Listed here are 21 T cell receptor beta chains from one sample, sequenced in a study of cytomegalovirus exposure and HLA in healthy donors (dated by TCRdb to about 2017). The library was prepared using the immunoSEQ multiplex PCR assay. The multiplex PCR relied on a mix of 60 forward primers for TCR Vbeta segments and 13 reverse primers for TCR Jbeta segments. TCRdb limited this immuneACCESS table to in-frame rearrangements with V and J called. A share of clones is missing; checked studies link under half to unresolved V genes, and the rest is unexplained. Within this sample are roughly 100,000 clones, with around two thirds of them counted one time only. Of the sample, around 4% is held by the ten largest clones. Specimen: PBMCs. All receptors come from a man aged 30 to 39 in good health and CMV-seropositive.

As concerns this clone: One junction end does not reproduce the germline sequence, and a read error may be involved. The V call is TRBV5-1, the J call TRBJ2-7; D could derive from TRBD1 or TRBD2 (7 bases each). This CDR3 has 13 residues. Looked up from germline, CDR1 is SGHRS and CDR2 is YFSETQ. For the CDR3, the DNA is TGCGCCAGCAACTTGGGAGGGGGCGACGAGCAGTACTTC. Translating it yields CASNLGGGDEQYF.

The rearrangement joins TRBV7-8 to TRBJ1-2; possibly TRBD1 for D (6 bases). Between the trimmed V and J ends, which lost 5 bases and 0 bases, there was a span of 10 bases. Germline CDR1 reads SGHVS; CDR2 reads FQNEAQ. CDR3 length: 14 amino acids. CDR3 in DNA: TGTGCCAGCAGCCCCGACAGGCCTAACTATGGCTACACCTTC. Its protein is CASSPDRPNYGYTF.

The V call is TRBV19, the J call TRBJ1-2, with 8 bases that match TRBD1. The V gene's germline CDR1 is LNHDA and CDR2 SQIVND (reference sequence). The V segment lost 4 bases and the J segment 5 bases; nucleotides outside the gene matches: 15. The CDR3 covers 17 residues. The CDR3 DNA reads TGTGCCAGTAGTACGAGTGACAGGGGCGAAGTCCCATATGGCTACACCTTC. It codes for CASSTSDRGEVPYGYTF.

V is TRBV11-2 and J is TRBJ2-7; weak D call: TRBD2 (6 bases). The germline gives CDR1 SGHAT, CDR2 FQNNGV. V was cut by 4 bases and J by 5 bases, with 18 bases left in between. The CDR3 is 15 amino acids. CDR3 nucleotide sequence: TGTGCCAGCAGCTACTCGGGGGATGAGGCAGACGAGCAGTACTTC. The encoded protein is CASSYSGDEADEQYF.

The genes are TRBV13 and TRBJ1-2; 7 bases align to TRBD1. The germline V gene encodes CDR1 PRHDT and CDR2 FYEKMQ (reference sequence). The CDR3 runs to 17 residues. Unmatched junction bases numbered 14, after V lost 5 bases and J lost 2 bases. The CDR3 DNA is TGTGCCAGCAGCACCTCCGGGACAGCCTTCCCAAACTATGGCTACACCTTC. Translation gives CASSTSGTAFPNYGYTF.

The chain is built from TRBV14 and TRBJ2-7, with a tentative D call TRBD2 (6 bases). Germline V gives CDR1 SGHDN, CDR2 FVKESK. V gave up 4 bases and J gave up 4 bases, with 17 bases separating them. The CDR3 has 15 residues. As DNA, the CDR3 is TGTGCCAGCAGCCCTAAAGGTGGACTACTTTACGAGCAGTACTTC. Encoded protein: CASSPKGGLLYEQYF.

This clone has only a few counts. The V and J genes are TRBV2 and TRBJ1-2; 7 nucleotides match TRBD1. The length of the CDR3 is 13 residues. Germline V gene lookup returns CDR1 SNHLY and CDR2 FYNNEI. The J segment lost 8 bases and the V segment lost 6 bases, leaving 9 bases of the junction unmatched. CDR3 in DNA: TGTGCCAGCAGGAGGGAGGACAGGAAGGGCTACACCTTC. Translation: CASRREDRKGYTF. The full variable domain, with the rest looked up from reference TRBV2 and TRBJ1-2, is EPEVTQTPSHQVTQMGQEVILRCVPISNHLYFYWYRQILGQKVEFLVSFYNNEISEKSEIFDDQFSVERPDGSNFTLKIRSTKLEDSAMYFCASRREDRKGYTFGSGTRLTVV.

The chain is built from TRBV7-9 and TRBJ1-3; D is unclear. V shed 5 bases and J shed 9 bases, with 11 bases lying between them. The CDR3 has 12 amino acids. Germline values: CDR1 SEHNR, CDR2 FQNEAQ (reference sequence). The DNA for the CDR3 is TGTGCCAGCAGCCCCGGAGAGCTCACCATATATTTT. It translates to CASSPGELTIYF.

This sequence joins TRBV19 and TRBJ2-6; D is unresolved. Germline assignment: CDR1 LNHDA and CDR2 SQIVND (reference sequence). The CDR3 runs to 17 residues. V was cut by 4 bases and J by 0 bases, with 13 bases left in between. The CDR3 reads CASSTGSTLSGANVLTF. CDR3 DNA sequence: TGTGCCAGTAGTACCGGGTCGACCCTCTCTGGGGCCAACGTCCTGACTTTC.

The rearrangement uses TRBV7-8 and TRBJ1-3; perhaps TRBD1 as D (5 bases). The CDR3 runs 14 residues. Germline CDR1 SGHVS, CDR2 FQNEAQ. Trimming left V 4 bases short and J 4 bases short, with 11 bases between. The CDR3 is CASSSGGGGNTIYF. In DNA form, the CDR3 reads TGTGCCAGCAGCTCTGGGGGGGGAGGAAACACCATATATTTT.

In its sample, this clone was seen a few times. The rearrangement joins TRBV19 to TRBJ2-2, with a tentative D call TRBD1 (5 bases). In germline, CDR1 is LNHDA, CDR2 SQIVND (reference sequence). The CDR3 has 16 residues. Trimming took off 3 bases at V and 4 bases at J, with 15 bases between the two ends. CDR3 amino acids: CASSIGARAATGELFF. CDR3 bases: TGTGCCAGTAGTATTGGGGCCCGGGCAGCCACCGGGGAGCTGTTTTTT. The full variable domain, completed using reference TRBV19 and TRBJ2-2, is DGGITQSPKYLFRKEGQNVTLSCEQNLNHDAMYWYRQDPGQGLRLIYYSQIVNDFQKGDIAEGYSVSREKKESFPLTVTSAQKNPTAFYLCASSIGARAATGELFFGEGSRLTVL.

This chain joins TRBV5-1 and TRBJ2-2; 9 nucleotides match TRBD1. V was pared by 4 bases and J by 4 bases, with 11 bases of the junction left unmatched. The CDR3 has 17 amino acids. The germline V gene encodes CDR1 SGHRS and CDR2 YFSETQ. This CDR3 is CASSIVPGQGTTGELFF. CDR3 sequence (DNA): TGCGCCAGCAGCATAGTACCGGGACAGGGTACCACCGGGGAGCTGTTTTTT.

This clone was seen only a few times. The rearrangement joins TRBV7-2 to TRBJ1-2; D call uncertain. Germline CDR1 is SGHTA and CDR2 is FQGNSA. The CDR3 consists of 14 residues. V was trimmed by 9 bases and J by 2 bases, leaving 16 bases between them. For the CDR3, the DNA is TGTGCCAGTAACCTCCCGGTACGGAACTATGGCTACACCTTC. Protein sequence: CASNLPVRNYGYTF.

J is TRBJ2-4 and V is TRBV7-2; D may be TRBD2 (5 bases). V was shortened by 3 bases and J by 4 bases, with 10 bases between the two germline ends. This CDR3 is 14 amino acids long. Germline V gene lookup returns CDR1 SGHTA and CDR2 FQGNSA. The CDR3 region is CASSFGREKNIQYF. CDR3 coding DNA: TGTGCCAGCAGCTTCGGACGGGAAAAAAACATTCAGTACTTC.

This clone was found once. This chain connects TRBV30 to TRBJ2-2, with D possibly TRBD1 on 6 matching bases. The germline CDR1 and CDR2 sequences are GTSNPN and SVGIG (reference sequence). Trimming removed 1 base from V and 1 base from J, with 10 bases in between. This CDR3 comprises 15 residues. The CDR3 region is CAWSGTAGNTGELFF. The CDR3 DNA sequence: TGTGCCTGGAGTGGGACAGCTGGGAACACCGGGGAGCTGTTTTTT.

The V call is TRBV30, the J call TRBJ2-4, with TRBD2 matching over 16 bases. This CDR3 comprises 19 residues. Trimming took 2 bases from V and 2 from J; bases not matched to a gene: 9. CDR1 and CDR2 from the germline V gene are GTSNPN and SVGIG (reference sequence). The CDR3, as DNA: TGTGCCTGGAGTAGACCGGGACTAGCGGGGGGGCCAACCAAAAACATTCAGTACTTC. The encoded protein is CAWSRPGLAGGPTKNIQYF.

Worth noting for this clone: Within the sample, other DNA sequences also encode this same CDR3. V and J are TRBV4-1 and TRBJ2-3, with D tentatively TRBD2 (5 bases). CDR1 is MGHRA and CDR2 is YSYEKL in the germline V gene. Trimming stripped 7 bases from V and 4 bases from J, with 15 bases between. The length of the CDR3 is 14 residues. This CDR3 reads CASMMTTRADTQYF. The CDR3, as DNA: TGCGCCAGCATGATGACTACCCGCGCAGATACGCAGTATTTT.

V and J are TRBV5-1 and TRBJ1-2; perhaps TRBD1 as D (5 bases). CDR1 SGHRS and CDR2 YFSETQ come from the germline V gene. V was cut by 4 bases and J by 12 bases, with 25 bases left in between. This CDR3 is built from 15 residues. CDR3 DNA sequence: TGCGCCAGCAGCCAGGGCGGGGGGATGAACCTATTGCACACCTTC. Translating gives CASSQGGGMNLLHTF.

The chain combines TRBV5-1 with TRBJ1-1; 7 bases fit TRBD1. With V trimmed by 7 bases and J by 1 base, 4 bases remained unmatched. Germline assignment: CDR1 SGHRS and CDR2 YFSETQ. This CDR3 comprises 13 residues. The CDR3 DNA sequence: TGCGCCAGCTCGGGACAGTCGAACACTGAAGCTTTCTTT. Translated: CASSGQSNTEAFF.

This chain uses TRBV30 with TRBJ2-1; the D gene is possibly TRBD2 (5 bases). Germline V lookup: CDR1 GTSNPN, CDR2 SVGIG (reference sequence). The CDR3 spans 13 residues. V lost 3 bases, J lost 5 bases, and 11 bases lay in between. This chain's CDR3 is CAWSPDGNNEQFF. DNA for the CDR3: TGTGCCTGGAGCCCGGACGGGAACAATGAGCAGTTCTTC.

V is TRBV18 and J is TRBJ2-4, with D possibly matching TRBD1 (5 bases). The CDR3 consists of 14 residues. Per germline, CDR1 KGHSH and CDR2 LQKENI. The ends were cut back, 0 bases at V and 8 bases at J, with 11 bases in the middle. The CDR3 here is CASSPPTSRDIQYF. The CDR3 DNA sequence: TGTGCCAGCTCACCACCGACCTCCAGGGACATTCAGTACTTC.